In this sample, the clone carrying this T cell receptor beta chain turned up a few times. RNA served as the template for amplifying TCR beta CDR3 regions. HTBI primers primed a first-round RT-PCR, and a second-round multiplex PCR followed. TCRdb ran MiXCR on the multiplex PCR reads and lists one entry per CDR3 protein. The table shows more than 550,000 distinct CDR3 sequences, with about 41% occurring only once. The data stem from a study of Graves' ophthalmopathy and Graves' hyperthyroidism. Trimming at V came to 0 bases and at J to 1 base, leaving 8 bases not matched to a gene. The CDR3 totals 18 residues. The germline CDR1 and CDR2 sequences are KGHSH and LQKENI.

Material: peripheral blood. The receptor was isolated from an adult man with Graves' ophthalmopathy. The chain links TRBV18 to TRBJ2-2; 7 bases agree with TRBD1. The DNA of the CDR3 is TGTGCCAGCTCACCACCGCATTTAAGGACAGGGAACACCGGGGAGCTGTTTTTT. Its translation: CASSPPHLRTGNTGELFF.